This TCR beta chain originates from a study of human T cells and chemical hapten exposure (dated by TCRdb to about 2021). About the study as a whole: Libraries were pooled for sequencing, and per-sample TCR yields varied mainly because of small differences in library volumes within the pool. The study tracked peripheral blood TCR repertoire changes in vivo during primary and secondary sensitization to the hapten diphenylcyclopropenone (DPC) in alopecia patients. Each blood RNA sample was used to sequence both TCR alpha and TCR beta chains.

Unfractionated whole blood was collected in Tempus Blood RNA tubes, and total RNA was extracted from that blood. As TCR sequencing controls, about 5 healthy volunteers were used, with blood taken at day 0, 2 weeks and 6 weeks. General findings and caveats noted by the study authors: No change with DPC sensitization was found in the number of TCRs above 1 in 1000 frequency, and no evidence of global repertoire structure alterations was found. After repeated subsampling, changes were observed in the strength of the expansion versus patch-test correlation and in the threshold at which the correlation became significant.

The protocol used for the library was 5' RACE. Instrument used: Illumina MiSeq. During library preparation, unique molecular identifiers were attached to individual cDNA molecules so that TCRs could be counted quantitatively and reproducibly. As for the original processing: Samples had a median of about 96,000 TCRs, with a range from roughly 23,224 to 700,000. The Decombinator software suite was used to annotate V, J and CDR3 in the TCR reads. For the PS versus PT1 abundance plots, all samples were subsampled to the same number of TCRs (28,000). Expanded TCRs were defined as absent before sensitization and observed at least eight times at the 2-week time point. The raw public data were reprocessed by TCRdb itself: fastp quality trimming at Q25, MiXCR clonotype calling, in-frame beta chains only. CDR3 protein sequences are deduplicated, and each keeps its most common genes and DNA. TCRdb assigned the V and J calls; the authors' analysis was not used. This sample holds about 140,000 distinct CDR3 sequences; 4.1% were observed only once. The ten largest clones capture approximately 1.3% of the sample.

This clonotype showed up many times. No antigen is known for it. No quality values exist for individual bases; no much larger clone is one base distant. CDR1 and CDR2 were assigned from the germline V gene (reference sequence) as LNHDA and SQIVND. The CDR3 holds 14 amino acids from the cysteine to the phenylalanine. Of the read, only the CDR3 DNA is kept; its 42 bases are in frame from base 1. Relative to germline, V is 4 bases shorter and J is 4 bases shorter, with 11 bases between their ends. The V and J segments used are TRBV19 and TRBJ1-5; TRBD1 might be the D gene, on 6 matching bases. This TCR derives from a female donor in good health. The sequenced DNA: TGTGCCAGTAGTACAATACAGGGAAATCAGCCCCAGCATTTT. This yields the protein CASSTIQGNQPQHF.